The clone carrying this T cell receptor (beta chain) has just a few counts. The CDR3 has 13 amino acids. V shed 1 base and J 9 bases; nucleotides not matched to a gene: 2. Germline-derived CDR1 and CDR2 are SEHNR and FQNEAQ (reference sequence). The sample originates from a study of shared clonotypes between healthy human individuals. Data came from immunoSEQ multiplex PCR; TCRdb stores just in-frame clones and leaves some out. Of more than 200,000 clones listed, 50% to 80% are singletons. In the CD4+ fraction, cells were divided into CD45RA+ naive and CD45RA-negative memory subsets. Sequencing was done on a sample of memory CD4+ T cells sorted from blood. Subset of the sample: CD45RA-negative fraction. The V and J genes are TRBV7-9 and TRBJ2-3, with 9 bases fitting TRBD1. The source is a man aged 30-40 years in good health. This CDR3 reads CASSLGDRGTQYF. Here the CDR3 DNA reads TGTGCCAGCAGCTTAGGCGACAGGGGGACGCAGTATTTT.